This TCR beta chain was recovered during a study of shared clonotypes between healthy human individuals. Germline V gene lookup returns CDR1 KGHSY and CDR2 FQNENV. This CDR3 spans 14 amino acids. Trimming removed 0 bases at V and 0 bases at J, with 5 bases between. Data came from immunoSEQ multiplex PCR; TCRdb stores just in-frame clones and leaves some out. The table records 98,000 or so clones, 68% of them present only once. Comments on this clone: Antigen specificity is unknown.

Study-level findings and limits: Incompleteness in sorted-subset sequencing, despite large depth, was shown by rarefaction. Non-shared clonotypes were found to have lower generation probabilities than the clonotypes that were shared by all four of the sorted-subset donors.

The rearrangement links TRBV16 to TRBJ1-1; D not certain. Material: memory CD8+ T cells sorted from blood. Subset reported: CD45RO+ cells pooled with CCR7-negative TemRA cells. The receptor was derived from a woman between 25 and 40 years old in good health. CDR3: CASSQSRMNTEAFF. The CDR3 coding sequence is TGTGCCAGCAGCCAATCGAGAATGAACACTGAAGCTTTCTTT.